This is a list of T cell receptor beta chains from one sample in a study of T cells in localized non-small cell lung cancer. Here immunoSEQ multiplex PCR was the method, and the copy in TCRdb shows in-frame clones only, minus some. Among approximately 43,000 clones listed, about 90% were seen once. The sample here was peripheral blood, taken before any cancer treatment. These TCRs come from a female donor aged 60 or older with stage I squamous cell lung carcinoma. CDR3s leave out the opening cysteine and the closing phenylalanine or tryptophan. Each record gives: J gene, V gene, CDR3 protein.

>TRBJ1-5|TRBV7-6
ASSPQGNQPQH
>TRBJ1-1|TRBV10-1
ASRSGVGTEAF
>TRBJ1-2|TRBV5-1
ASKTGGGDYGYT
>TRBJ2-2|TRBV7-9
ASSLAVLTGELF
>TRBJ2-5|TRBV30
AWSVSRTGSQETQY
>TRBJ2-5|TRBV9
ASSQGAQETQY
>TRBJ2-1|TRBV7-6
ASSLVQRQDNEQF
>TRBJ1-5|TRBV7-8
ASTVNSNQPQH
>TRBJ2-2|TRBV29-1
SVARGGTGELF
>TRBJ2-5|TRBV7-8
ASSSDRVLETQY
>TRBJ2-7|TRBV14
ASSQVAVRHEQY
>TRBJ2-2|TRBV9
ASSPGTASTGELF
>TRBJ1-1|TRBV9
ASSPQGPVGSTEAF
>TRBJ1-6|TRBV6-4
ASSGTGGSSPLH
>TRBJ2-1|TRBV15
ATSRPGLPYNEQF
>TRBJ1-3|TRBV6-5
ASSLRGISGNTIY
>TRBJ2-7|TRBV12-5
ASGGTSGRYYEQY
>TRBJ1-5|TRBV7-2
ASSQGQRGLPQH
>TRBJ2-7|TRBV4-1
ASSLRGLAGDEQY
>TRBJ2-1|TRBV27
ASSDRGGGTGLYNEQF
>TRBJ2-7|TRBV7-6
ASSQPTAAEQY
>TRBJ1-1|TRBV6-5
ASSYSSRRGNTEAF
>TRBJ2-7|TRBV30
ALRGGFFHEQY
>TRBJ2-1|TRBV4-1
ASSLGLAGGQSYNEQF
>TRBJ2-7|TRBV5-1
ASSLVGQGNNEQY
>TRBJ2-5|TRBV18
ASSPGTGTSQETQY